Following are 7 T cell receptor beta chains from one sample sequenced in a study of blood T cell repertoires in COVID-19. Assay used: immunoSEQ multiplex PCR; TCRdb lists only in-frame clones, some missing. The repertoire holds a few hundred thousand clones, more than 90% seen once, with roughly 2.7% in the top ten. The sequencing input was peripheral blood. The receptor source for this set is a person between 18 and 35 years old with COVID-19, enrolled during active disease.

The V call is TRBV27, the J call TRBJ2-7; the D is unclear. CDR3 length equals 13 residues. Per germline, CDR1 MNHEY and CDR2 SMNVEV (reference sequence). The germline V and J ends were trimmed by 5 bases and 3 bases, with 11 bases remaining between them. DNA for the CDR3: TGTGCCAGCAGTCTGACACCCCTCTACGAGCAGTACTTC. This sequence encodes CASSLTPLYEQYF.

A single count supports this clone. The J gene is TRBJ2-7, the V gene TRBV4-1; D perhaps matches TRBD2 (6 bases). The CDR3 runs 15 residues. The germline CDR1 and CDR2 sequences are MGHRA and YSYEKL. V lost 4 bases and J lost 4, with 17 bases in between. The CDR3 reads CASSLTSDGGYEQYF. The CDR3 DNA reads as TGCGCCAGCAGCCTGACGTCGGACGGGGGATACGAGCAGTACTTC.

J is TRBJ2-3 and V is TRBV3-1 (or the pseudogene TRBV3-2); D is perhaps TRBD2 (6 bases). Germline-derived CDR1 and CDR2 are LGHDT and YNNKEL (reference sequence). The CDR3 consists of 16 residues. V lost 4 bases and J lost 0, with 14 bases in between. CDR3: CASSRWGVLSTDTQYF. The CDR3 DNA reads as TGTGCCAGCAGCCGTTGGGGGGTACTTAGCACAGATACGCAGTATTTT.

Here the CDR3 reads CASSHDRTHFSGANVLTF. The CDR3 nucleotides read TGTGCCAGCTCCCATGACAGGACCCATTTCTCTGGGGCCAACGTCCTGACTTTC. The V call is TRBV18, the J call TRBJ2-6; perhaps TRBD1 as D (6 bases). This CDR3 comprises 18 residues. Germline V lookup: CDR1 KGHSH, CDR2 LQKENI. Trimming shortened V by 6 bases and J by 0 bases, and 18 bases separated the two germline ends.

The V call is TRBV21-1, the J call TRBJ1-5; the D call of TRBD1 is as the table states it, not checked on the DNA. TRBV21-1 is noted as a pseudogene. The CDR3 consists of 15 residues. Here the CDR3 reads CASSAGQGAVEPQHF. CDR3 DNA: TGTGCCAGCAGCGCGGGACAGGGGGCCGTCGAGCCCCAGCATTTT.

The gene calls are TRBV21-1 and TRBJ1-1. TRBV21-1 corresponds to a pseudogene. CDR3 length equals 11 residues. CDR3 DNA: TGTGCCAGCAGCAAACTACCGATAGCTTTCTTT. This translates into CASSKLPIAFF.

The gene calls are TRBV7-6 and TRBJ2-5; D perhaps matches TRBD1 (6 bases). Trimming removed 5 bases from V and 2 bases from J, with 21 bases in between. Germline CDR1 SGHVS, CDR2 FNYEAQ. The CDR3 is 17 residues long. The CDR3 protein is CASSASGMGRGQETQYF. CDR3 coding DNA: TGTGCCAGCAGCGCCTCGGGGATGGGCAGGGGACAAGAGACCCAGTACTTC.